One and the same sample provided the 29 T cell receptor beta chains below, sequenced in a study of regulatory T cells in long-lasting Graves disease. Time point: persistent/refractory GD, antithyroid drugs over 5 years with positive TRAb. Following extraction of RNA from PBMCs, that RNA was used to make the TCR library. To make TCR beta libraries, researchers used iRepertoire HTBI primers and Arm-PCR of CDR3 regions. TCRdb called the multiplex PCR reads again in MiXCR, with one record for every CDR3 protein. The table records around 400,000 distinct CDR3 sequences, about a quarter of them present only once. The source was peripheral blood mononuclear cells (PBMCs), collected when the disease was refractory, from a patient treated with antithyroid drugs. The receptors originated from a female donor with Graves disease.

CDR3 protein: CASSRGGTTGQFFTYEQYF. The CDR3 DNA reads TGCGCCAGCAGCCGGGGTGGTACGACCGGACAGTTTTTTACCTACGAGCAGTACTTC. The chain carries TRBV5-1 and TRBJ2-7, with TRBD1 as a possible D gene (6 bases). V was cut by 4 bases and J by 2 bases, with 28 bases left in between. Germline V lookup: CDR1 SGHRS, CDR2 YFSETQ. The CDR3 contains 19 residues.

This clonotype was seen a few times. J is TRBJ1-5 and V is TRBV27; possible D gene TRBD1, 6 bases. The CDR3 totals 17 residues. Trimming took 2 bases from V and 1 from J, leaving 15 bases between them. Germline V CDR1 and CDR2: MNHEY, SMNVEV (reference sequence). The CDR3 reads CASSLMGAVGSNQPQHF. The CDR3, as DNA: TGTGCCAGCAGTTTAATGGGGGCGGTGGGGAGCAATCAGCCCCAGCATTTT.

This clonotype was seen more than once but under ten times. This chain connects TRBV19 to TRBJ1-5; tentative D call: TRBD1 (6 bases). There are 14 residues in the CDR3. Germline lookup yields CDR1 LNHDA and CDR2 SQIVND (reference sequence). Trimming left V 8 bases short and J 0 bases short, with 11 bases between. The CDR3 is CASLQGYSNQPQHF. The CDR3 bases are TGTGCCAGTCTACAGGGCTATAGCAATCAGCCCCAGCATTTT.

This chain joins TRBV24-1 and TRBJ2-7, with D hard to call. Germline V CDR1 and CDR2: KGHDR, SFDVKD. V was trimmed by 3 bases and J by 2 bases, leaving 7 bases between them. This CDR3 is 13 amino acids long. Here the CDR3 reads CATSDLRTYEQYF. The CDR3 DNA reads TGTGCCACCAGTGATCTACGGACCTACGAGCAGTACTTC.

There are a few counts of this clonotype. The J gene is TRBJ2-1, the V gene TRBV28; D unclear. The germline V and J ends were trimmed by 6 bases and 9 bases, with 21 bases remaining between them. In germline, CDR1 is MDHEN, CDR2 SYDVKM. The CDR3 sequence is 15 residues long. The CDR3 nucleotides are TGTGCCAGCAGGCCCATCCTCCTTAACCTTACTGAGCAGTTCTTC. It is translated as CASRPILLNLTEQFF.

At least ten counts were recorded for this clonotype. Here the CDR3 reads CASSQWTGGHGYTF. The CDR3 nucleotides are TGTGCCAGCAGTCAATGGACAGGGGGCCATGGCTACACCTTC. This chain uses TRBV27 with TRBJ1-2; 11 bases match TRBD1. CDR1 MNHEY and CDR2 SMNVEV come from the germline V gene (reference sequence). The CDR3 consists of 14 residues. The ends lost 5 bases at V and 6 bases at J; junction bases unmatched: 5.

The V call is TRBV5-1, the J call TRBJ1-2; tentative D call: TRBD1 (5 bases). Germline loops: CDR1 SGHRS, CDR2 YFSETQ. The V gene lost 0 bases and the J gene lost 6 bases, with 18 bases spanning the gap. This CDR3 has 16 residues. The CDR3 region has the DNA TGCGCCAGCAGCTTGGTTTTGAGGGGCAGCCACCATGGCTACACCTTC. This gives the protein CASSLVLRGSHHGYTF.

The chain joins TRBV30 to TRBJ1-1; D not resolved. V gave up 4 bases and J gave up 3 bases, with 15 bases separating them. The CDR3 contains 14 residues. CDR1 is GTSNPN, CDR2 SVGIG, per germline (reference sequence). Here the CDR3 reads CAWIKMGVDTEAFF. CDR3 nucleotides: TGTGCCTGGATTAAGATGGGAGTGGACACTGAAGCTTTCTTT.

This clonotype was observed at least ten times. This chain links TRBV28 with TRBJ2-7, with 8 bases that match TRBD2. Germline V lookup: CDR1 MDHEN, CDR2 SYDVKM. The CDR3 length is 14 residues. Trimming at V came to 11 bases and at J to 1 base, leaving 10 bases not matched to a gene. The CDR3 nucleotides are TGTGCCTCGAAAACGGGGGGGGCGTCCTACGAGCAGTACTTC. Translation: CASKTGGASYEQYF.

The chain employs TRBV29-1 and TRBJ2-2; 8 bases align to TRBD1. The ends lost 3 bases at V and 12 bases at J; junction bases unmatched: 18. The CDR3 totals 16 residues. Germline lookup yields CDR1 SQVTM and CDR2 ANQGSEA. The CDR3 is CSVETGQVGRMGQLFF. CDR3 bases: TGCAGCGTTGAGACGGGACAGGTGGGCCGGATGGGACAGCTGTTTTTT.

With regard to this clonotype: A clone one base away is much larger, so this may be a read error. The J gene is TRBJ2-7, the V gene TRBV2, with 7 bases matching TRBD2. Trimming took 1 base from V and 3 from J; bases not matched to a gene: 6. The CDR3 contains 15 residues. Germline V gene lookup returns CDR1 SNHLY and CDR2 FYNNEI. In DNA, the CDR3 is TGTGCCAGCAGTGAAGTCACTAGCGATCACTACGAGCAGTACTTC. This codes for CASSEVTSDHYEQYF.

There are a few counts of this clonotype. The chain recombines TRBV20-1 with TRBJ2-7; D perhaps matches TRBD2 (6 bases). Trimming pared 2 bases from V and 5 bases from J, leaving 16 bases between. The CDR3 covers 14 residues. The V gene's germline CDR1 is DFQATT and CDR2 SNEGSKA (reference sequence). CDR3 sequence: CSARNSGGVDEQYF. CDR3 nucleotide sequence: TGCAGTGCTAGAAATAGCGGAGGGGTTGACGAGCAGTACTTC.

The chain uses TRBV6-1 and TRBJ1-5; D possibly corresponds to TRBD1 (5 bases). The germline V and J ends were trimmed by 2 bases and 2 bases, with 10 bases remaining between them. Germline assignment: CDR1 MNHNS and CDR2 SASEGT. The CDR3 covers 15 residues. The CDR3 coding sequence is TGTGCCAGCAGTGAATGGGTCAGGGGCAATCAGCCCCAGCATTTT. Translation: CASSEWVRGNQPQHF.

The CDR3 sequence: CASTSRWGGGRNGLDKYEQYF. The CDR3 DNA reads TGTGCCAGCACCTCTAGGTGGGGGGGCGGGAGGAATGGACTTGACAAATACGAGCAGTACTTC. This rearrangement joins TRBV12-3 or TRBV12-4 to TRBJ2-7, with 8 bases lining up with TRBD2. The CDR3 runs to 21 residues. V gave up 7 bases and J gave up 4 bases; unmatched junction bases: 30.

This clonotype came up many times. The chain links TRBV3-1 to TRBJ1-2; no clear D gene. This CDR3 has 13 amino acids. CDR1 and CDR2 from the germline V gene are LGHDT and YNNKEL (reference sequence). The ends were cut back, 1 base at V and 2 bases at J, with 5 bases in the middle. The CDR3 reads CASSQGRNYGYTF. For the CDR3, the DNA is TGTGCCAGCAGCCAAGGCAGGAACTATGGCTACACCTTC. The full variable domain, with the rest looked up from reference TRBV3-1 and TRBJ1-2, is DTAVSQTPKYLVTQMGNDKSIKCEQNLGHDTMYWYKQDSKKFLKIMFSYNNKELIINETVPNRFSPKSPDKAHLNLHINSLELGDSAVYFCASSQGRNYGYTFGSGTRLTVV.

This clonotype was counted a few times. The J gene is TRBJ2-7, the V gene TRBV20-1, with no clear D. Trimming removed 1 base at V and 1 base at J, with 8 bases between. The CDR3 extends over 13 amino acids. Germline CDR1 DFQATT, CDR2 SNEGSKA (reference sequence). The CDR3 protein is CSARGELSYEQYF. The CDR3 bases are TGCAGTGCTAGAGGAGAGTTATCCTACGAGCAGTACTTC.

Worth noting for this clonotype: One end of the junction is discordant with germline, which a read error may explain. DNA for the CDR3: TGTGCCAGCTCACCACCGGTAGGCCGAGAGACCCTGTACTTC. This encodes CASSPPVGRETLYF. V usage is TRBV18 and J usage is TRBJ2-5; D is ambiguous. There are 14 residues in the CDR3. Germline CDR1 reads KGHSH; CDR2 reads LQKENI. The whole variable domain, filled in from reference TRBV18 and TRBJ2-5, reads NAGVMQNPRHLVRRRGQEARLRCSPMKGHSHVYWYRQLPEEGLKFMVYLQKENIIDESGMPKERFSAEFPKEGPSILRIQQVVRGDSAAYFCASSPPVGRETLYFGPGTRLLVL.

This clonotype was seen many times. V usage is TRBV20-1 and J usage is TRBJ2-5; D perhaps matches TRBD1 (6 bases). Trimming took off 2 bases at V and 1 base at J, with 14 bases between the two ends. This CDR3 comprises 15 residues. In germline, CDR1 is DFQATT, CDR2 SNEGSKA (reference sequence). The DNA for the CDR3 is TGCAGTGCTAGACCCTGGCCAGGGGCCCAAGAGACCCAGTACTTC. Its protein is CSARPWPGAQETQYF.

As concerns this clonotype: Compared with germline, one end of the junction differs, possibly owing to a read error. V and J are TRBV7-9 and TRBJ1-1; D possibly corresponds to TRBD1 (5 bases). Per germline, CDR1 SEHNR and CDR2 FQNEAQ (reference sequence). The CDR3 length is 14 residues. This CDR3 reads CASSYPPGGTGAFF. In nucleotides, the CDR3 is TGTGCCAGCAGCTACCCGCCGGGCGGGACTGGAGCTTTCTTT.

The chain couples TRBV19 to TRBJ2-2; 8 nucleotides align to TRBD1. Germline V gene sequence: CDR1 LNHDA, CDR2 SQIVND (reference sequence). The trim removed 8 bases at V and 5 bases at J, leaving 7 bases unmatched. This CDR3 comprises 14 residues. The CDR3 is CASYPGGRTGELFF. DNA for the CDR3: TGTGCCAGTTACCCAGGGGGCCGGACCGGGGAGCTGTTTTTT.

There are many counts of this clonotype. This sequence joins TRBV2 and TRBJ2-5; D possibly matches TRBD1 or TRBD2 (5 bases each). V was trimmed by 3 bases and J by 4 bases, leaving 21 bases between them. This CDR3 comprises 17 residues. Germline loops: CDR1 SNHLY, CDR2 FYNNEI. CDR3 in amino acids: CASSENRGTTGGETQYF. CDR3 nucleotide sequence: TGTGCCAGCAGTGAGAATCGAGGGACCACCGGAGGAGAGACCCAGTACTTC.

The chain employs TRBV30 and TRBJ1-1; D may be TRBD1 (6 bases). The CDR3 length is 11 residues. Trimming left V 4 bases short and J 8 bases short, with 11 bases between. CDR1 is GTSNPN, CDR2 SVGIG, per germline (reference sequence). The CDR3 DNA reads TGTGCCTGGATGGGGACAAGGGAAGCTTTCTTT. Amino acids: CAWMGTREAFF.

The table lists this clonotype with a few counts. The chain combines TRBV12-3 or TRBV12-4 with TRBJ1-5; D is uncertain. The CDR3 extends over 16 amino acids. Trimming left V 2 bases short and J 4 bases short, with 15 bases between. CDR3 nucleotides: TGTGCCAGCAGTTTACGGGCCCAGTTATCTAATCAGCCCCAGCATTTT. Its protein product is CASSLRAQLSNQPQHF.

As for this clonotype: With a far larger clone one base away, a read error is the likely cause. This rearrangement joins TRBV11-3 to TRBJ2-5, with D hard to call. The ends were cut back, 6 bases at V and 3 bases at J, with 14 bases in the middle. Germline loops: CDR1 SGHNT, CDR2 YENEEA. The CDR3 is 14 residues long. The CDR3, as DNA: TGTGCCAGCAGTCAACCTTTTTTGGAAGAGACCCAGTACTTC. This sequence encodes CASSQPFLEETQYF. Full variable domain (missing parts from reference TRBV11-3 and TRBJ2-5): EAGVVQSPRYKIIEKKQPVAFWCNPISGHNTLYWYLQNLGQGPELLIRYENEEAVDDSQLPKDRFSAERLKGVDSTLKIQPAELGDSAVYLCASSQPFLEETQYFGPGTRLLVL.

Regarding this clonotype: A clone one base away is much larger, so this may be a read error. A read error is likely, as this CDR3 ends without the conserved phenylalanine or tryptophan. V gene TRBV6-5 combines with J gene TRBJ1-2; unclear D gene. This CDR3 is 13 amino acids long. Germline assignment: CDR1 MNHEY and CDR2 SVGAGI. V gave up 2 bases and J gave up 2 bases, with 6 bases separating them. CDR3 in amino acids: CASSYNENYGYTL. CDR3 bases: TGTGCCAGCAGTTACAACGAGAACTATGGCTACACCCTC.

In this sample, this clonotype turned up many times. The chain carries TRBV2 and TRBJ1-1; D might be TRBD1 (6 bases). From germline, CDR1 is SNHLY and CDR2 FYNNEI. The V gene lost 6 bases and the J gene lost 2 bases, with 13 bases spanning the gap. The CDR3 covers 14 residues. CDR3 residues: CASSILGGNTEAFF. For the CDR3, the DNA is TGTGCCAGCAGCATCCTAGGGGGAAACACTGAAGCTTTCTTT.

Worth noting for this clonotype: A much larger clone differs by one base, so this may be a read error. This rearrangement joins TRBV6-2 or TRBV6-3 to TRBJ2-5; possibly TRBD2 for D (6 bases). CDR1 and CDR2 (germline): MNHEY, SVGEGT. Between the trimmed V and J ends, which lost 7 bases and 2 bases, there was a span of 17 bases. The CDR3 contains 15 residues. CDR3 loop: CASNFGAGLQETQYF. The CDR3 nucleotides read TGTGCCAGCAATTTCGGTGCGGGATTGCAAGAGACCCAGTACTTC.

The rearrangement joins TRBV30 to TRBJ1-6; 8 bases line up with TRBD1. Trimming cost V 4 bases and J 7 bases; bases outside gene matches: 9. Germline V gene sequence: CDR1 GTSNPN, CDR2 SVGIG (reference sequence). This CDR3 is 15 amino acids long. The CDR3 loop is CAWKLPGQANSPLHF. CDR3 nucleotide sequence: TGTGCCTGGAAATTACCGGGACAGGCAAATTCACCCCTCCACTTT.

At least ten counts were recorded for this clonotype. For the CDR3, the DNA is TGTGCCAGCAGTTTGTGGCAGCAAGAGACCCAGTACTTC. Protein product: CASSLWQQETQYF. The rearrangement links TRBV28 to TRBJ2-5; D is ambiguous. Between the trimmed V and J ends, which lost 3 bases and 2 bases, there was a span of 7 bases. The CDR3 is made up of 13 amino acids. Germline assignment: CDR1 MDHEN and CDR2 SYDVKM.